This record looks at one T cell receptor beta chain sequence and its context. This sample stems from a study of blood T cell repertoires in COVID-19. For the study at large: In each case, the material was cDNA or gDNA derived from T cells, B-cell-depleted T cells, or PBMCs.

This table comes from immunoSEQ multiplex PCR, and its TCRdb copy is limited to in-frame clones, with some not included. The sample has about 330,000 clones; 70% to 90% are singletons. The CDR3 runs to 14 residues. V gave up 0 bases and J gave up 4 bases; unmatched junction bases: 3. Germline V gene lookup returns CDR1 SGHDN and CDR2 FVKESK. This sequence was found in a human donor in a cohort sampled during active COVID-19. V is TRBV14 and J is TRBJ2-7; 7 bases line up with TRBD2. The sample comprised peripheral blood. The CDR3 DNA follows: TGTGCCAGCAGCCAAGATGGGGGACTATACGAGCAGTACTTC. It encodes CASSQDGGLYEQYF. The variable domain in full, with the rest retrieved from reference TRBV14 and TRBJ2-7, is EAGVTQFPSHSVIEKGQTVTLRCDPISGHDNLYWYRRVMGKEIKFLLHFVKESKQDESGMPNNRFLAERTGGTYSTLKVQPAELEDSGVYFCASSQDGGLYEQYFGPGTRLTVT.